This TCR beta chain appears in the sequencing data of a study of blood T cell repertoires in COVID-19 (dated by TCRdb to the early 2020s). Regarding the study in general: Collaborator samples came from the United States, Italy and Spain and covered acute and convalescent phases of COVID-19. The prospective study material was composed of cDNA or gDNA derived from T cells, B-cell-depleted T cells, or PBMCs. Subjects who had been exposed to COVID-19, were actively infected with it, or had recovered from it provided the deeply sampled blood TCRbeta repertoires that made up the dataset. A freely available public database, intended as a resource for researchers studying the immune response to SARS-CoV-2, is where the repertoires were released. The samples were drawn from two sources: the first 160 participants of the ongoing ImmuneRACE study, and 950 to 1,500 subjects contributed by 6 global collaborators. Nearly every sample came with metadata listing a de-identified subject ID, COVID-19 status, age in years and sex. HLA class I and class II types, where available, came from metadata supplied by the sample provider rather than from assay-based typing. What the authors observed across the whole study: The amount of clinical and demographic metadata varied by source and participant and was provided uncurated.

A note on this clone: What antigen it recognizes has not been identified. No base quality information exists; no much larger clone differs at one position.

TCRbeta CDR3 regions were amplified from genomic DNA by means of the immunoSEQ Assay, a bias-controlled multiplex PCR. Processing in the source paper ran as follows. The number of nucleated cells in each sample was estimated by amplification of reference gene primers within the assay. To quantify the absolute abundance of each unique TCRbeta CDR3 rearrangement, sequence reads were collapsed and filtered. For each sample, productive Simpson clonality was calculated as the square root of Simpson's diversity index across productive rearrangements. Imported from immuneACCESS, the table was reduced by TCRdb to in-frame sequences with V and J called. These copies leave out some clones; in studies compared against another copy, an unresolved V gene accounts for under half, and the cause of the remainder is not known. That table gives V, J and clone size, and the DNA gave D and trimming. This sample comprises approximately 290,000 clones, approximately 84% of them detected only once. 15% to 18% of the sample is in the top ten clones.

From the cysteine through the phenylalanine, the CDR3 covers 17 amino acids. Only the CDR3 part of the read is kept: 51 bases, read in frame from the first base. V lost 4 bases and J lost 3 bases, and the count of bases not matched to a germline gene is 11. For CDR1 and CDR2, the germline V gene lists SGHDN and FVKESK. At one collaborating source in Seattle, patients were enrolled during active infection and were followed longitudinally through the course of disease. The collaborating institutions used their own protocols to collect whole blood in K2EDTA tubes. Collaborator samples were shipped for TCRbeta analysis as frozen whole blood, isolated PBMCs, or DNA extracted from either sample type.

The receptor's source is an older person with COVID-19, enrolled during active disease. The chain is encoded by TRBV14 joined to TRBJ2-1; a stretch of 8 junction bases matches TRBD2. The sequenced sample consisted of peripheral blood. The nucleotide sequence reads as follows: TGTGCCAGCAGCCCCCTAAGGGGCGGGGGGTTCTACAATGAGCAGTTCTTC. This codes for CASSPLRGGGFYNEQFF.